The next 6 T cell receptor beta chains were all read from a single sample in a study of blood T cell repertoires in COVID-19. Only in-frame clones appear in the TCRdb table, and some are missing; sequencing was by immunoSEQ multiplex PCR. The table has about 120,000 clones, roughly 89% seen once. Sequenced sample: peripheral blood. The receptors shown here come from a human donor with acute or convalescent COVID-19. The donor label of this sample is uncertain.

This clone was seen just once. This chain links TRBV18 with TRBJ1-1; D perhaps matches TRBD1 (6 bases). Germline V CDR1 and CDR2: KGHSH, LQKENI. The CDR3 runs 16 residues. V lost 0 bases and J lost 0, with 11 bases in between. CDR3 bases: TGTGCCAGCTCACCACCGGGGGCGACCCTGAACACTGAAGCTTTCTTT. Translating gives CASSPPGATLNTEAFF.

Note on this clone: Other DNA sequences within the sample encode an identical CDR3. The V call is TRBV5-1, the J call TRBJ1-1; D not certain. The germline V gene encodes CDR1 SGHRS and CDR2 YFSETQ. This CDR3 comprises 14 residues. The V and J ends lost 0 bases and 0 bases respectively, with 6 bases between them. This chain's CDR3 is CASSLGSLNTEAFF. Written as DNA, the CDR3 is TGCGCCAGCAGCTTGGGGAGTTTGAACACTGAAGCTTTCTTT.

The V and J genes are TRBV7-9 and TRBJ1-4, with 7 bases identical to TRBD1. Germline CDR1 reads SEHNR; CDR2 reads FQNEAQ (reference sequence). V lost 1 base, J lost 8 bases, and 19 bases stayed unmatched. This CDR3 has 19 residues. The CDR3 here is CASSLVGTVVTEAREKLFF. For the CDR3, the DNA is TGTGCCAGCAGCTTAGTCGGGACAGTCGTTACGGAAGCTCGCGAAAAACTGTTTTTT.

V gene TRBV20-1 combines with J gene TRBJ1-2; D not resolved. V lost 3 bases and J 4 bases, leaving 15 bases between the germline ends. This CDR3 has 14 residues. Germline CDR1 and CDR2: DFQATT and SNEGSKA (reference sequence). CDR3: CSASAPAAVYGYTF. For the CDR3, the DNA is TGCAGTGCTAGTGCCCCTGCGGCAGTCTATGGCTACACCTTC.

The chain recombines TRBV5-1 with TRBJ2-3, with D possibly being TRBD2 (5 bases). This CDR3 is 14 amino acids long. From germline, CDR1 is SGHRS and CDR2 YFSETQ. Trimming pared 3 bases from V and 3 bases from J, leaving 11 bases between. The CDR3 region is CASSSDRGTDTQYF. The CDR3 DNA follows: TGCGCCAGCAGCTCCGATCGAGGGACAGATACGCAGTATTTT.

The chain recombines TRBV2 with TRBJ2-7; TRBD1 matches at 9 bases. With V trimmed by 5 bases and J by 7 bases, 3 bases remained unmatched. This CDR3 has 12 residues. Germline CDR1 is SNHLY and CDR2 is FYNNEI. This chain's CDR3 is CASSRDRDEQYF. As DNA, the CDR3 is TGTGCCAGCAGTAGGGACAGGGATGAGCAGTACTTC.